This T cell receptor beta chain was recorded in a study of OX40 agonist ivuxolimab in advanced cancers. Clones were sequenced by immunoSEQ multiplex PCR, and TCRdb holds only the in-frame ones, with some missing. The sample records roughly 35,000 clones, approximately 80% being singletons. V was pared by 4 bases and J by 1 base, with 11 bases of the junction left unmatched. Germline values: CDR1 SGHVS, CDR2 FNYEAQ. This CDR3 spans 18 amino acids. This clonotype originated in an adult with an advanced solid tumor such as melanoma, head and neck, liver or kidney cancer. The sequencing here drew on CD4+ or CD8+ T cells sorted from blood, taken in a trial of the OX40 agonist ivuxolimab. The rearrangement links TRBV7-6 to TRBJ2-1; 9 bases are a match to TRBD1. Here the CDR3 DNA reads TGTGCCAGCAGCTCGATGACAGGGGGAAGAGAATCCTACAATGAGCAGTTCTTC. This gives the protein CASSSMTGGRESYNEQFF.